Following are 21 T cell receptor beta chains from one sample sequenced in a study of control samples from healthy donors and cancer patients. Libraries were prepared by immunoSEQ multiplex PCR; TCRdb keeps only in-frame clonotypes and omits some of them. Of 150,000 to 200,000 clones listed, around 94% are singletons. What was sequenced was PBMCs. The receptors here all came from a man between 60 and 75 years old with colorectal cancer.

This clone appeared a single time. V gene TRBV6-5 combines with J gene TRBJ1-1; D perhaps matches TRBD1 (6 bases). V lost 6 bases and J lost 3, with 8 bases in between. CDR3 size: 12 residues. The germline CDR1 and CDR2 sequences are MNHEY and SVGAGI. CDR3: CASRTGDTEAFF. In nucleotides, the CDR3 is TGTGCCAGCAGGACAGGTGACACTGAAGCTTTCTTT.

The chain has TRBV2 and TRBJ2-1; no reliable D call. V dropped 7 bases and J dropped 2 bases, with 9 bases sitting between them. Per the germline V gene, CDR1 is SNHLY and CDR2 is FYNNEI. The CDR3 is made up of 13 amino acids. The CDR3 nucleotides read TGTGCCAGCATTCCCGGTACCTACAATGAGCAGTTCTTC. It yields the protein CASIPGTYNEQFF. Full variable domain (outside the CDR3, taken from reference TRBV2 and TRBJ2-1): EPEVTQTPSHQVTQMGQEVILRCVPISNHLYFYWYRQILGQKVEFLVSFYNNEISEKSEIFDDQFSVERPDGSNFTLKIRSTKLEDSAMYFCASIPGTYNEQFFGPGTRLTVL.

The chain joins TRBV5-1 to TRBJ1-6; the match to TRBD1 covers 11 bases. Germline V gene lookup returns CDR1 SGHRS and CDR2 YFSETQ. The trim removed 0 bases at V and 7 bases at J, leaving 6 bases unmatched. The CDR3 covers 17 residues. CDR3 nucleotide sequence: TGCGCCAGCAGCTTGGAACCAGGGACAGGGGGAAATTCACCCCTCCACTTT. This encodes CASSLEPGTGGNSPLHF.

This chain links TRBV6-5 with TRBJ1-1; D is unclear. The germline gives CDR1 MNHEY, CDR2 SVGAGI. Trimming took off 10 bases at V and 7 bases at J, with 10 bases between the two ends. The CDR3 is 10 amino acids. The CDR3 loop is CATRAGEAFF. As DNA, the CDR3 is TGTGCCACCCGGGCAGGTGAAGCTTTCTTT.

The chain combines TRBV28 with TRBJ2-7, with 8 bases matching TRBD1. Germline V gives CDR1 MDHEN, CDR2 SYDVKM. V was clipped by 10 bases and J by 3 bases; unmatched bases: 8. The CDR3 is made up of 13 amino acids. CDR3 region: CATLSDRVYEQYF. The CDR3 bases are TGTGCCACCCTCTCGGACAGGGTCTACGAGCAGTACTTC.

The chain links TRBV5-1 to TRBJ1-1; no clear D. CDR1 and CDR2 from the germline V gene are SGHRS and YFSETQ. V was trimmed by 5 bases and J by 1 base, leaving 6 bases between them. The CDR3 loop spans 12 amino acids. CDR3: CASRDPNTEAFF. Written as DNA, the CDR3 is TGCGCCAGCAGAGACCCGAACACTGAAGCTTTCTTT.

The chain combines TRBV7-9 with TRBJ1-1; 9 nucleotides line up with TRBD1. Losses at the gene ends were 2 bases for V and 8 bases for J; bases not matched to a gene: 3. The CDR3 sequence is 13 residues long. The germline CDR1 and CDR2 sequences are SEHNR and FQNEAQ (reference sequence). The chain's CDR3 is CASSLPGTGEAFF. Written as DNA, the CDR3 is TGTGCCAGCAGCTTACCAGGGACAGGGGAAGCTTTCTTT.

The chain employs TRBV7-9 and TRBJ2-3; D is possibly TRBD1 (6 bases). Looked up from germline, CDR1 is SEHNR and CDR2 is FQNEAQ (reference sequence). V dropped 3 bases and J dropped 2 bases, with 12 bases sitting between them. The length of the CDR3 is 15 residues. CDR3 in DNA: TGTGCCAGCAGCTTGCAGGGGATACCCACAGATACGCAGTATTTT. This translates into CASSLQGIPTDTQYF.

This clone is a singleton in its sample. The chain employs TRBV5-4 and TRBJ1-4; TRBD1 is a possible D gene (5 bases). Trimming removed 4 bases at V and 4 bases at J, with 17 bases between. CDR1 SGHNT and CDR2 YYREEE come from the germline V gene (reference sequence). The CDR3 is 16 amino acids. In nucleotides, the CDR3 is TGTGCCAGCAGCGACCCCTCGGGACCTAATAATGAAAAACTGTTTTTT. This sequence encodes CASSDPSGPNNEKLFF.

The J gene is TRBJ1-2, the V gene TRBV27; the D is unclear. V shed 6 bases and J shed 4 bases, with 12 bases lying between them. Germline-derived CDR1 and CDR2 are MNHEY and SMNVEV (reference sequence). The CDR3 spans 13 residues. The CDR3 DNA sequence: TGTGCCAGCAGACCCAGCTCCGCCTATGGCTACACCTTC. This encodes CASRPSSAYGYTF.

CDR3 residues: CASSRDEGTDTQYF. CDR3 nucleotides: TGTGCCAGTAGTAGGGACGAGGGCACAGATACGCAGTATTTT. The chain has TRBV19 and TRBJ2-3; D assignment may be TRBD1 or TRBD2 (5 bases each). V lost 4 bases, J lost 1 base, and 9 bases lay in between. CDR3 length: 14 amino acids. Germline CDR1 LNHDA, CDR2 SQIVND (reference sequence).

The rearrangement uses TRBV15 and TRBJ1-3; 8 nucleotides agree with TRBD1. Germline values: CDR1 LNHNV, CDR2 YYDKDF (reference sequence). V lost 9 bases, J lost 0 bases, and 7 bases stayed unmatched. CDR3 length: 15 amino acids. CDR3 coding DNA: TGTGCCACTCACGATGGACAGGGCTCTGGAAACACCATATATTTT. Its translation is CATHDGQGSGNTIYF.

This clone was detected once. The rearrangement joins TRBV7-9 to TRBJ2-3, with 12 positions matching TRBD2. This CDR3 spans 18 amino acids. The germline V gene has CDR1 SEHNR and CDR2 FQNEAQ (reference sequence). V shed 6 bases, J shed 6 bases, and the junction held 16 bases outside the gene matches. For the CDR3, the DNA is TGTGCCAGCAGTTCGACTAGCGGGGGACCTACCCTATCGGATACGCAGTATTTT. Its protein product is CASSSTSGGPTLSDTQYF.

This chain links TRBV30 with TRBJ1-6, with TRBD1 identical over 10 bases. With 2 bases clipped from V and 3 bases from J, the junction kept 10 bases outside the gene matches. This CDR3 spans 18 amino acids. CDR1 is GTSNPN, CDR2 SVGIG, per germline (reference sequence). The CDR3 loop reads CAWSPRVGQGFYNSPLHF. The DNA for the CDR3 is TGTGCCTGGAGTCCCCGTGTGGGACAGGGGTTCTATAATTCACCCCTCCACTTT.

A word on this clone: One end of the junction varies from germline; a read error may be responsible. The same CDR3 arises from other DNA sequences in this sample as well. The genes are TRBV2 and TRBJ2-5; D gene unclear. Germline assignment: CDR1 SNHLY and CDR2 FYNNEI. CDR3 length equals 16 residues. The CDR3 sequence is CASIPISLSVRETQYF. CDR3 nucleotide sequence: TGTGCCAGCATACCGATATCGCTTTCGGTTCGAGAGACTCAGTACTTC.

The V and J genes are TRBV21-1 and TRBJ2-7; TRBD1, the D gene given by the table, was not confirmed from the DNA. TRBV21-1 is designated a pseudogene. CDR3 length: 13 amino acids. CDR3 region: CASSKGQGNEQYF. CDR3 DNA sequence: TGTGCCAGCAGCAAGGGGCAGGGAAACGAGCAGTACTTC.

The V call is TRBV19, the J call TRBJ1-3, with a weak D call TRBD1 (5 bases). The CDR3 runs 14 residues. Per the germline V gene, CDR1 is LNHDA and CDR2 is SQIVND (reference sequence). V lost 5 bases, J lost 0 bases, and 8 bases lay in between. The DNA of the CDR3 is TGTGCCAGTAGTCGGGGCCTCTCTGGAAACACCATATATTTT. Amino acid sequence: CASSRGLSGNTIYF.

This chain uses TRBV5-1 with TRBJ2-1, with 9 bases matching TRBD1. From germline, CDR1 is SGHRS and CDR2 YFSETQ. The CDR3 has 14 amino acids. After removal of 1 base from V and 5 bases from J, the junction contained 1 base not matched to a gene. This chain's CDR3 is CASSLWDRDNEQFF. The CDR3 bases are TGCGCCAGCAGCTTGTGGGACAGGGACAATGAGCAGTTCTTC.

CDR3 in DNA: TGTGCCTGGAGTGTTAGTGGCAGGGGTTACGAGCAGTACTTC. Residues: CAWSVSGRGYEQYF. The chain carries TRBV30 and TRBJ2-7, with TRBD1 as a possible D gene (6 bases). The CDR3 is 14 amino acids. The germline CDR1 and CDR2 sequences are GTSNPN and SVGIG (reference sequence). Trimming removed 0 bases at V and 4 bases at J, with 13 bases between. The entire variable domain, with the rest obtained from reference TRBV30 and TRBJ2-7, is as follows: SQTIHQWPATLVQPVGSPLSLECTVEGTSNPNLYWYRQAAGRGLQLLFYSVGIGQISSEVPQNLSASRPQDRQFILSSKKLLLSDSGFYLCAWSVSGRGYEQYFGPGTRLTVT.

J is TRBJ1-5 and V is TRBV24-1; 11 bases match TRBD1. CDR3 length: 16 residues. V lost 2 bases and J lost 6; bases outside the gene matches: 5. Germline V lookup: CDR1 KGHDR, CDR2 SFDVKD. The CDR3 loop is CATSDSGTGGGQPQHF. CDR3 DNA sequence: TGTGCCACCAGTGATTCCGGGACAGGGGGAGGTCAGCCCCAGCATTTT.

J is TRBJ2-3 and V is TRBV19; D is unclear. V was pared by 1 base and J by 4 bases, with 6 bases between. The CDR3 runs 13 residues. The germline gives CDR1 LNHDA, CDR2 SQIVND (reference sequence). CDR3 amino acids: CASSIVGADTQYF. The CDR3 DNA reads TGTGCCAGTAGTATAGTTGGAGCAGATACGCAGTATTTT.